One sample yielded the 32 T cell receptor beta chains listed below, sequenced in a study of monozygotic twins with inflammatory bowel disease. TCRdb re-called the 5' RACE reads and shows each CDR3 protein once, DNA omitted. Here the sample table reports more than 300,000 distinct CDR3 sequences. The sample taken for sequencing was blood. The receptor set was obtained from a human donor with ulcerative colitis or Crohn's disease, or a healthy co-twin of an affected twin (not recorded which).

The rearrangement joins TRBV2 to TRBJ2-7; TCRdb's D call, TRBD1, is unchecked because there is no DNA. The CDR3 contains 17 residues. The V gene's germline CDR1 is SNHLY and CDR2 FYNNEI. CDR3 residues: CASSEQTIGTGSYEQYF.

The V gene is TRBV20-1, the J gene TRBJ2-7; as DNA is missing, the TRBD1 call by TCRdb cannot be tested. The CDR3 length is 15 residues. Germline V gene lookup returns CDR1 DFQATT and CDR2 SNEGSKA (reference sequence). This chain's CDR3 is CSAMGGKDRGNEQYF.

The chain uses TRBV7-2 and TRBJ2-5; no DNA is available, so the TRBD2 call from TCRdb remains unchecked. Germline V gives CDR1 SGHTA, CDR2 FQGNSA. The CDR3 contains 17 residues. CDR3: CASSSILAGRYQETQYF.

The V call is TRBV7-2, the J call TRBJ2-1; absent DNA, TCRdb's TRBD2 call cannot be checked. Germline values: CDR1 SGHTA, CDR2 FQGNSA. The CDR3 runs 15 residues. CDR3 protein: CASRAAGLPYNEQFF.

The gene calls are TRBV5-5 and TRBJ2-2; TCRdb indicates TRBD1, and absent DNA this call remains unverified. CDR3 length: 17 residues. The V gene's germline CDR1 is SGHKS and CDR2 YYEKEE (reference sequence). This CDR3 is CASSRGQNTPNTGELFF.

The chain has TRBV6-5 and TRBJ1-3. CDR1 and CDR2 (germline): MNHEY, SVGAGI. The CDR3 contains 18 residues. CDR3 sequence reads: CASSYSYADTSSGNTIYF.

The gene calls are TRBV29-1 and TRBJ1-5; the TRBD1 assignment by TCRdb is unverifiable without DNA. This CDR3 is 14 amino acids long. The germline CDR1 and CDR2 sequences are SQVTM and ANQGSEA. CDR3 residues: CSVREGAGNQPQHF.

This chain uses TRBV5-1 with TRBJ2-3. Per germline, CDR1 SGHRS and CDR2 YFSETQ. The CDR3 is made up of 14 amino acids. CDR3 amino acids: CASSLRPVTDTQYF.

The chain is built from TRBV19 and TRBJ2-1; TCRdb designates TRBD2, a call that cannot be tested without DNA. CDR3 size: 15 residues. Germline values: CDR1 LNHDA, CDR2 SQIVND (reference sequence). CDR3 region: CASSLAGGPMNEQFF.

This chain links TRBV7-9 with TRBJ2-7; TCRdb lists TRBD1, though no DNA is available to test this call. The CDR3 has 15 amino acids. Per the germline V gene, CDR1 is SEHNR and CDR2 is FQNEAQ (reference sequence). CDR3 residues: CASSPGTGGGNEQYF.

V gene TRBV7-6 combines with J gene TRBJ2-5; absent DNA, TCRdb's TRBD2 call cannot be checked. The CDR3 totals 16 residues. The V gene's germline CDR1 is SGHVS and CDR2 FNYEAQ. The CDR3 loop reads CASSLGTSGGAKTQYF.

The chain is built from TRBV7-9 and TRBJ2-5; checking the TCRdb D call of TRBD2 is not possible without DNA. Germline CDR1 SEHNR, CDR2 FQNEAQ (reference sequence). The CDR3 is 17 amino acids. The CDR3 protein is CASSLMIAGPSPGTQYF.

The chain combines TRBV20-1 with TRBJ2-2; as DNA is missing, the TRBD1 call by TCRdb cannot be tested. The CDR3 consists of 13 residues. The germline V gene has CDR1 DFQATT and CDR2 SNEGSKA (reference sequence). The CDR3: CSARGLNTGELFF.

The chain uses TRBV11-2 and TRBJ1-5; TCRdb proposes TRBD1, but this gene call is untestable without DNA. The CDR3 contains 16 residues. Germline V CDR1 and CDR2: SGHAT, FQNNGV. The CDR3 protein is CASSPGIRASNQPQHF.

The V gene is TRBV7-6, the J gene TRBJ2-6. Germline V gene sequence: CDR1 SGHVS, CDR2 FNYEAQ. The CDR3 is 15 residues long. Here the CDR3 reads CASSSRTAGANVLTF.

This chain uses TRBV7-2 with TRBJ2-7; with no DNA, the TCRdb D assignment of TRBD1 cannot be verified. The CDR3 runs to 16 residues. CDR1 and CDR2 (germline): SGHTA, FQGNSA. The chain's CDR3 is CASSTRGGSEGREQYF.

The V call is TRBV20-1, the J call TRBJ2-6. Germline V CDR1 and CDR2: DFQATT, SNEGSKA (reference sequence). The CDR3 is 14 amino acids. This CDR3 reads CSVTRLSGANVLTF.

This chain uses TRBV7-2 with TRBJ2-5; TCRdb calls TRBD2, which cannot be checked without DNA. This CDR3 region has 16 residues. Germline V CDR1 and CDR2: SGHTA, FQGNSA. The CDR3 sequence is CASSAASGGLGETQYF.

The chain is built from TRBV27 and TRBJ2-5; the TCRdb call, TRBD2, lacks DNA for checking. The CDR3 has 15 amino acids. In germline, CDR1 is MNHEY, CDR2 SMNVEV (reference sequence). The CDR3 protein is CASSFGRGLQETQYF.

The chain combines TRBV6-1 with TRBJ2-5; the TCRdb D gene call, TRBD1, has no DNA to confirm it. Germline CDR1 and CDR2: MNHNS and SASEGT. The CDR3 contains 15 residues. The chain's CDR3 is CASSEDGTARETQYF.

The chain employs TRBV25-1 and TRBJ1-4. The germline V gene has CDR1 MGHDK and CDR2 SYGVNS. This CDR3 spans 14 amino acids. The CDR3 spells CASSELQRNEKLFF.

The chain has TRBV28 and TRBJ1-4; no DNA is available, so the TRBD1 call from TCRdb remains unchecked. This CDR3 spans 16 amino acids. CDR1 is MDHEN, CDR2 SYDVKM, per germline. The CDR3 here is CGSRTNTGTGAEKLFF.

The chain carries TRBV2 and TRBJ2-5; checking the TCRdb D call of TRBD1 is not possible without DNA. The CDR3 runs to 15 residues. Germline-derived CDR1 and CDR2 are SNHLY and FYNNEI. This chain's CDR3 is CASSDPPRRQETQYF.

The genes are TRBV27 and TRBJ2-2; the D call from TCRdb, TRBD2, cannot be confirmed without DNA. CDR1 and CDR2 (germline): MNHEY, SMNVEV (reference sequence). There are 14 residues in the CDR3. This chain's CDR3 is CASRPGGAPGELFF.

J is TRBJ1-3 and V is TRBV20-1. The CDR3 runs to 12 residues. CDR1 is DFQATT, CDR2 SNEGSKA, per germline (reference sequence). The chain's CDR3 is CSASNGRNTIYF.

The rearrangement links TRBV6-2 or TRBV6-3 to TRBJ2-1; lacking DNA, the TRBD1 call made by TCRdb goes unchecked. The CDR3 is 14 residues long. Germline values: CDR1 MNHEY, CDR2 SVGEGT. The CDR3 region is CASSPDRGFDEQFF.

This CDR3 reads CASSQGRLIYEQYF. The V and J genes are TRBV4-3 and TRBJ2-7. CDR3 length: 14 residues. Germline V gene data show CDR1 as LGHNA and CDR2 as YSLEER.

V and J are TRBV19 and TRBJ2-3. Germline-derived CDR1 and CDR2 are LNHDA and SQIVND (reference sequence). The CDR3 has 14 residues. The CDR3 reads CASSITRSTDTQYF. Based on the CDR3 plus reference TRBV19 and TRBJ2-3, the full variable domain is DGGITQSPKYLFRKEGQNVTLSCEQNLNHDAMYWYRQDPGQGLRLIYYSQIVNDFQKGDIAEGYSVSREKKESFPLTVTSAQKNPTAFYLCASSITRSTDTQYFGPGTRLTVL.

The J gene is TRBJ2-1, the V gene TRBV20-1; checking the TCRdb D call of TRBD1 is not possible without DNA. CDR3 length: 14 residues. Germline V gene data show CDR1 as DFQATT and CDR2 as SNEGSKA (reference sequence). The CDR3 loop reads CSALRGTGYNEQFF.

CDR3 amino acids: CASSYGGFTDTQYF. V gene TRBV6-5 combines with J gene TRBJ2-3; TCRdb picks TRBD1, but there is no DNA to check that call. This CDR3 has 14 amino acids. Per the germline V gene, CDR1 is MNHEY and CDR2 is SVGAGI.

The chain joins TRBV5-5 to TRBJ2-2; as DNA is missing, the TRBD1 call by TCRdb cannot be tested. CDR3 size: 13 residues. Germline CDR1 is SGHKS and CDR2 is YYEKEE (reference sequence). The CDR3 is CASSAGHTGELFF.

The chain joins TRBV7-3 to TRBJ2-3; TCRdb proposes TRBD1, but this gene call is untestable without DNA. The CDR3 runs to 16 residues. The germline V gene has CDR1 SGHTA and CDR2 FQGTGA. The CDR3 sequence is CASSLGSDRSTDTQYF.